Reported below is one T cell receptor beta chain. Its target is not known. The record originates from a study of cytomegalovirus exposure and HLA in healthy donors. Across the study: A later analysis reported the 100 to 150 validation repertoires used the same platform as the 550 to 800 first-cohort repertoires. The study, taken as a whole, reports: The investigators catalogued about 170 TCR beta chains as cytomegalovirus-associated.

Method: immunoSEQ multiplex PCR; TCRdb's copy keeps in-frame clones and lacks some. The table includes a few hundred thousand clones, approximately 86% detected once. The receptor was isolated from a woman in her late teens or twenties in good health and CMV-seronegative. Material for sequencing was PBMCs.

The CDR3 region has the DNA TGTGCCAGCAGCCTGACAGGGGGGACTGAAGCTTTCTTT. It codes for CASSLTGGTEAFF. J is TRBJ1-1 and V is TRBV7-3, with TRBD1 matching 9 bases. V lost 5 bases to trimming and J lost 5 bases; unmatched junction nucleotides: 3. This CDR3 has 13 residues. Germline loops: CDR1 SGHTA, CDR2 FQGTGA.